The clone carrying this TCR beta chain is medium-sized. Its antigen is unidentified. With the Oncomine TCR Beta short-read assay, DNA from cultured CD4+ T cells was sequenced. Genomic DNA from cultured CD4+ T cells was extracted. TCRdb re-called the PCR reads with MiXCR, one entry per CDR3 protein. In the table there are approximately 11,000 distinct CDR3 sequences, around 21% of which are singletons. The sample originates from a study of vaccination and CD4 T cells after COVID-19. About the research overall: Sampling after COVID took place at a median of 101 days (range 35 to 161) following diagnosis. From HCoV-229E, HCoV-OC43, HCoV-NL63 and SARS-CoV-2, overlapping spike peptides were used to stimulate the cells.

CDR1 is MNHNS and CDR2 is SASEGT in the germline V gene. Trimming pared 6 bases from V and 6 bases from J, leaving 15 bases between. The CDR3 has 14 residues. As for treatment: roughly 10-day PBMC culture with coronavirus spike peptide pools or control peptides (ViraFEST assay). The sample here was CD4+ T cells from blood, cultured in vitro, taken before SARS-CoV-2 vaccination. The chain couples TRBV6-1 to TRBJ1-5; maybe TRBD1 (6 bases). This sequence originates from a human donor who received a COVID-19 vaccine. CDR3 loop: CASRDTGLTQPQHF. CDR3 nucleotides: TGTGCCAGCAGAGATACAGGGTTAACTCAGCCCCAGCATTTT.